Here is one T cell receptor (beta chain) with its context. Its matching antigen is unknown. This record belongs to a study of T cell responses to AZD1222 COVID-19 vaccine. The assay was immunoSEQ multiplex PCR, and TCRdb's table has in-frame clones only and misses some. Found here are 95,000 to 130,000 clones, 92% of them singletons; the top ten hold 1.6%. General observations from the study: The donors showed a predominance of white British ancestry and of females, with possible underestimation of clonal diversity. Every sample of the repertoires postdated the peak T cell response. Baseline seropositives among AZD1222 recipients totaled only five or six.

The CDR3 covers 15 residues. V was clipped by 5 bases and J by 2 bases; unmatched bases: 5. Germline lookup yields CDR1 MNHEY and CDR2 SMNVEV (reference sequence). This TCR was recovered from an adult who received the AZD1222 COVID-19 vaccine. The sequenced sample was peripheral blood, obtained 28 days after the second AZD1222 dose. The chain recombines TRBV27 with TRBJ2-7; 11 bases are a match to TRBD2. CDR3 sequence: CASSPIAGGPYEQYF. For the CDR3, the DNA is TGTGCCAGCAGTCCTATAGCGGGAGGGCCCTACGAGCAGTACTTC.